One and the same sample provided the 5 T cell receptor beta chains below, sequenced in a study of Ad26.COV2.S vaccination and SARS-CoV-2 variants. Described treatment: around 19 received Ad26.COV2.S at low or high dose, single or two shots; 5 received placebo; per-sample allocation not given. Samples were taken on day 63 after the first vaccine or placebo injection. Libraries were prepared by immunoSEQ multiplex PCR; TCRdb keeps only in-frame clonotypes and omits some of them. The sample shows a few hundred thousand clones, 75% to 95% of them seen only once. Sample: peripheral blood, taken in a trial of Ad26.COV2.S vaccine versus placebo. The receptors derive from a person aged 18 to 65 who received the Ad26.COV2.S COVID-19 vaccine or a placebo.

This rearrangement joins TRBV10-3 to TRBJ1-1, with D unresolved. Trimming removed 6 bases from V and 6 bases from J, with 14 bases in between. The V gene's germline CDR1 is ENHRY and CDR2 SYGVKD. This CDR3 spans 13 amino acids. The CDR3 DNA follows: TGTGCCATCAGCACAAGCACTTTCTCTGAAGCTTTCTTT. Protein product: CAISTSTFSEAFF.

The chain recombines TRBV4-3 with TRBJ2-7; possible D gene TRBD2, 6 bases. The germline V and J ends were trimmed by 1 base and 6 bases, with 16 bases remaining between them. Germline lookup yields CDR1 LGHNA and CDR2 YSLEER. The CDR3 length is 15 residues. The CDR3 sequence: CASSQVWGGISEQYF. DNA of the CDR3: TGCGCCAGCAGCCAAGTCTGGGGCGGGATAAGCGAGCAGTACTTC.

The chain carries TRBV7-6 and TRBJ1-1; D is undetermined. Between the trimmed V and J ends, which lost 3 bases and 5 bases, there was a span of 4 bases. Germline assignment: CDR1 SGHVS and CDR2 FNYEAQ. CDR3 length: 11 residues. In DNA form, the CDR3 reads TGTGCCAGCAGCTTGGGAACTGAAGCTTTCTTT. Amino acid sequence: CASSLGTEAFF.

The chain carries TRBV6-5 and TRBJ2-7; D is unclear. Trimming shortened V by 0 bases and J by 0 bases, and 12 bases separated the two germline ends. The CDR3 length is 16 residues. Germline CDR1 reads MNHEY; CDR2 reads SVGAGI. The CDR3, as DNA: TGTGCCAGCAGTTACTCGAAACTTCTCAGCTCCTACGAGCAGTACTTC. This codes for CASSYSKLLSSYEQYF.

CDR3: CASRGGDRPDGYTF. Here the CDR3 DNA reads TGTGCCAGCAGGGGGGGGGACAGGCCTGATGGCTACACCTTC. The chain carries TRBV2 and TRBJ1-2; TRBD1 matches at 8 bases. Unmatched junction bases numbered 9, after V lost 6 bases and J lost 6 bases. The CDR3 runs 14 residues. The germline V gene encodes CDR1 SNHLY and CDR2 FYNNEI.